One sample yielded the 27 T cell receptor beta chains listed below, sequenced in a study of cytomegalovirus exposure and HLA in healthy donors. PCR primers comprised 60 Vbeta and 13 Jbeta primers. Clones were sequenced by immunoSEQ multiplex PCR, and TCRdb holds only the in-frame ones, with some missing. This sample has about 150,000 clones; roughly 85% occur once, and the top ten carry roughly 2.5%. Sequencing used PBMCs. The receptors derive from a man aged 25-45 years in good health and CMV-seropositive.

The chain joins TRBV5-5 to TRBJ2-7; 8 nucleotides line up with TRBD1. Per germline, CDR1 SGHKS and CDR2 YYEKEE (reference sequence). V lost 1 base, J lost 4 bases, and 13 bases stayed unmatched. This CDR3 is built from 17 residues. The DNA for the CDR3 is TGTGCCAGCAGCTTGTCAGCGACAGGGGCTCAAACGTACGAGCAGTACTTC. It is translated as CASSLSATGAQTYEQYF.

The V and J genes are TRBV29-1 and TRBJ1-3; D remains ambiguous. Trimming cost V 7 bases and J 4 bases, with 20 bases left between them. The CDR3 has 15 amino acids. Germline V gene sequence: CDR1 SQVTM, CDR2 ANQGSEA. CDR3 sequence (DNA): TGCAGCGCCTCGAGGCCCCACACCTCCGGAAACACCATATATTTT. Translating gives CSASRPHTSGNTIYF. Filled out from reference TRBV29-1 and TRBJ1-3, the complete variable domain reads SAVISQKPSRDICQRGTSLTIQCQVDSQVTMMFWYRQQPGQSLTLIATANQGSEATYESGFVIDKFPISRPNLTFSTLTVSNMSPEDSSIYLCSASRPHTSGNTIYFGEGSWLTVV.

The gene calls are TRBV9 and TRBJ2-1; no clear D gene. Germline V gives CDR1 SGDLS, CDR2 YYNGEE. This CDR3 is built from 12 residues. The V end was cut by 4 bases, the J end by 8 bases, with 10 bases between. The CDR3 region is CASSKERYEQFF. The CDR3 DNA sequence: TGTGCCAGCAGCAAGGAGAGGTATGAGCAGTTCTTC.

The chain is built from TRBV11-3 and TRBJ2-7; 8 bases match TRBD2. The CDR3 loop spans 14 amino acids. Losses at the gene ends were 4 bases for V and 6 bases for J; bases not matched to a gene: 8. Germline values: CDR1 SGHNT, CDR2 YENEEA. The CDR3 spells CASSYPGGGGEQYF. The DNA of the CDR3 is TGTGCCAGCAGCTATCCGGGGGGGGGTGGCGAGCAGTACTTC.

A remark on this clone: The junction departs from the called germline gene at one end, perhaps through a read error. The rearrangement links TRBV7-9 to TRBJ2-3; 11 positions match TRBD2. The germline V gene has CDR1 SEHNR and CDR2 FQNEAQ (reference sequence). The CDR3 is 15 amino acids. This CDR3 reads CSSSTQLAGGDTQYF. The CDR3 region has the DNA TGTTCCAGCAGCACCCAGCTAGCGGGAGGAGATACGCAGTATTTT.

The chain combines TRBV15 with TRBJ1-1; D gene ambiguous. The CDR3 is 14 amino acids. Trimming shortened V by 7 bases and J by 4 bases, and 16 bases separated the two germline ends. Germline V gene sequence: CDR1 LNHNV, CDR2 YYDKDF (reference sequence). In DNA form, the CDR3 reads TGTGCCACCACCCCAAACGAGGCGGGCACTGAAGCTTTCTTT. Translating gives CATTPNEAGTEAFF.

This clone was counted only a few times. J is TRBJ1-1 and V is TRBV18, with TRBD1 as a possible D gene (6 bases). Trimming cost V 1 base and J 6 bases, with 9 bases left between them. The CDR3 spans 13 residues. From germline, CDR1 is KGHSH and CDR2 LQKENI. The CDR3 region has the DNA TGTGCCAGCTCACCACAACAGGGTGCTGAAGCTTTCTTT. It is translated as CASSPQQGAEAFF.

This clone appeared a single time. The V call is TRBV6-5, the J call TRBJ2-2; weak D call: TRBD1 (5 bases). The CDR3 is made up of 15 amino acids. From germline, CDR1 is MNHEY and CDR2 SVGAGI. V lost 3 bases and J lost 1, with 9 bases in between. Here the CDR3 reads CASSYGRVNTGELFF. The CDR3 DNA reads as TGTGCCAGCAGTTATGGCAGGGTGAACACCGGGGAGCTGTTTTTT.

This sequence joins TRBV5-4 and TRBJ2-1; unclear D gene. Germline CDR1 is SGHNT and CDR2 is YYREEE (reference sequence). V lost 0 bases and J 0 bases, leaving 10 bases between the germline ends. The CDR3 loop spans 16 amino acids. In DNA form, the CDR3 reads TGTGCCAGCAGCTTGGGCGGCGGTGGCTCCTACAATGAGCAGTTCTTC. Its translation is CASSLGGGGSYNEQFF.

The V gene is TRBV12-5, the J gene TRBJ2-7; 10 bases align to TRBD1. The germline gives CDR1 LGHNT, CDR2 FRNRAP. This CDR3 is built from 14 residues. Trimming removed 7 bases from V and 5 bases from J; junction bases left unmatched: 8. The CDR3 DNA reads TGTGCTAGTGCCCTGGGACAGGGGAGCAACGAGCAGTACTTC. It is translated as CASALGQGSNEQYF.

This clone was detected only once. This chain uses TRBV7-6 with TRBJ2-2; tentatively, D is TRBD2 (6 bases). The V gene lost 5 bases and the J gene lost 2 bases, with 12 bases spanning the gap. The CDR3 runs to 15 residues. Germline V gene sequence: CDR1 SGHVS, CDR2 FNYEAQ. This chain's CDR3 is CASSPGLLNTGELFF. CDR3 nucleotide sequence: TGTGCCAGCAGCCCGGGACTTCTTAACACCGGGGAGCTGTTTTTT.

The V call is TRBV7-8, the J call TRBJ1-5; 8 positions match TRBD1. The junction had 7 bases not matched to a gene; V was cut back by 4 bases and J by 5 bases. The CDR3 is 15 amino acids. Germline-derived CDR1 and CDR2 are SGHVS and FQNEAQ. CDR3 nucleotide sequence: TGTGCCAGCAGCTCTTCCGGGACAGGTTATCAGCCCCAGCATTTT. It yields the protein CASSSSGTGYQPQHF.

V usage is TRBV5-1 and J usage is TRBJ2-3; 10 positions match TRBD1. Trimming cost V 4 bases and J 5 bases; bases outside gene matches: 4. Germline V CDR1 and CDR2: SGHRS, YFSETQ. This CDR3 has 14 amino acids. CDR3 bases: TGCGCCAGCAGCGGGGACAGGGGAAGAGATACGCAGTATTTT. It codes for CASSGDRGRDTQYF.

The CDR3 is CASSPQAGQPQHF. CDR3 DNA: TGTGCCAGCAGCCCACAGGCTGGGCAGCCCCAGCATTTT. The chain couples TRBV7-9 to TRBJ1-5, with D perhaps matching TRBD1 (5 bases). Germline CDR1 reads SEHNR; CDR2 reads FQNEAQ (reference sequence). The V end lost 5 bases, the J end lost 7 bases, and 12 bases lay between the germline ends. This CDR3 comprises 13 residues.

The V and J genes are TRBV7-2 and TRBJ1-5; TRBD1 aligns across 7 bases. Germline V gene lookup returns CDR1 SGHTA and CDR2 FQGNSA. After removal of 2 bases from V and 1 base from J, the junction contained 2 bases not matched to a gene. This CDR3 has 15 amino acids. CDR3 residues: CASSLKQGSNQPQHF. CDR3 sequence (DNA): TGTGCCAGCAGCTTAAAACAGGGGAGCAATCAGCCCCAGCATTTT.

This chain links TRBV5-1 with TRBJ1-2; TRBD1 agrees at 11 bases. Germline CDR1 reads SGHRS; CDR2 reads YFSETQ. V lost 3 bases to trimming and J lost 7 bases; unmatched junction nucleotides: 8. The CDR3 totals 15 residues. The CDR3 reads CASSSPGQGVPGYTF. For the CDR3, the DNA is TGCGCCAGCAGCTCACCGGGACAGGGGGTCCCTGGCTACACCTTC.

The chain employs TRBV5-6 and TRBJ1-3, with D hard to call. Germline assignment: CDR1 SGHDT and CDR2 YYEEEE. Between the trimmed V and J ends, which lost 1 base and 0 bases, there was a span of 14 bases. The CDR3 is 17 amino acids. The CDR3 loop reads CASSLRSDGSSGNTIYF. CDR3 bases: TGTGCCAGCAGCTTGAGGTCAGACGGGAGCTCTGGAAACACCATATATTTT.

V and J are TRBV6-1 and TRBJ1-2, with 7 bases aligning to TRBD1. Germline trimming cut 9 bases from V and 8 bases from J; bases unmatched to any gene: 12. CDR1 and CDR2 from the germline V gene are MNHNS and SASEGT. The CDR3 loop spans 13 amino acids. The CDR3 is CASRRDSLGGYTF. CDR3 nucleotides: TGTGCCAGTCGTAGGGACAGCCTGGGGGGCTACACCTTC.

The V and J genes are TRBV9 and TRBJ1-3, with D unclear. The V gene's germline CDR1 is SGDLS and CDR2 YYNGEE. V shed 4 bases and J shed 0 bases, with 23 bases lying between them. This CDR3 has 19 residues. CDR3 region: CASSPFPTFTRNSGNTIYF. CDR3 in DNA: TGTGCCAGCAGCCCATTTCCGACCTTTACTAGGAACTCTGGAAACACCATATATTTT.

This clone is a singleton in its sample. The chain is built from TRBV2 and TRBJ2-7; D unresolved. The CDR3 spans 15 residues. V was clipped by 1 base and J by 1 base, with 11 bases between them. In germline, CDR1 is SNHLY, CDR2 FYNNEI. The CDR3 loop is CASSEERSRSYEQYV. CDR3 sequence (DNA): TGTGCCAGCAGTGAAGAAAGGAGTAGGTCCTACGAGCAGTACGTC.

The chain's CDR3 is CASSRDSYNEQFF. CDR3 sequence (DNA): TGTGCCAGCAGCCGGGACAGCTACAATGAGCAGTTCTTC. The chain couples TRBV14 to TRBJ2-1; 7 bases are shared with TRBD1. The CDR3 is 13 amino acids. CDR1 is SGHDN, CDR2 FVKESK, per germline. Trimming took 4 bases from V and 3 from J; bases not matched to a gene: 0.

This clone was observed once. Distinct nucleotide sequences in the sample also encode this CDR3. The chain joins TRBV7-8 to TRBJ2-7, with D possibly being TRBD1 (5 bases). This CDR3 has 13 residues. Germline V CDR1 and CDR2: SGHVS, FQNEAQ. Trimming took off 4 bases at V and 0 bases at J, with 7 bases between the two ends. The CDR3 loop reads CASSSDSSYEQYF. As DNA, the CDR3 is TGTGCCAGCAGCTCAGACAGCTCCTACGAGCAGTACTTC.

The gene calls are TRBV6-5 and TRBJ1-1; no definite D call. This CDR3 is 15 amino acids long. With 2 bases removed from V and 8 bases from J, the gap between germline ends came to 18 bases. From germline, CDR1 is MNHEY and CDR2 SVGAGI. CDR3 sequence: CASSYRSSGLWEAFF. The DNA of the CDR3 is TGTGCCAGCAGTTACAGGAGCAGTGGCCTCTGGGAAGCTTTCTTT.

V usage is TRBV6-6 and J usage is TRBJ2-7; a possible D gene is TRBD1 (5 bases). The CDR3 is 14 amino acids. The V end lost 0 bases, the J end lost 6 bases, and 12 bases lay between the germline ends. Germline CDR1 MNHNY, CDR2 SVGAGI (reference sequence). CDR3 sequence reads: CASSYSSQGGEQYF. The CDR3 DNA reads TGTGCCAGCAGTTACTCATCCCAGGGCGGCGAGCAGTACTTC.

A word on this clone: The final CDR3 position lacks the conserved phenylalanine or tryptophan, pointing to a likely read error. The chain carries TRBV5-8 and TRBJ1-5; tentatively, D is TRBD1 (5 bases). In germline, CDR1 is SGHTS, CDR2 YDEGEE. The CDR3 runs to 17 residues. The V end was cut by 0 bases, the J end by 0 bases, with 13 bases between. Here the CDR3 reads CASSLVSAGYSNQPQHS. CDR3 coding DNA: TGTGCCAGCAGCTTGGTTTCGGCAGGGTATAGCAATCAGCCCCAGCATTCT.

Notes on this clone: One junction end does not reproduce the germline sequence, and a read error may be involved. V usage is TRBV6-6 and J usage is TRBJ2-3; D unresolved. The CDR3 spans 14 residues. Germline CDR1 is MNHNY and CDR2 is SVGAGI (reference sequence). CDR3: CASRYTISTDTQYF. As DNA, the CDR3 is TGTGCCAGCCGTTATACTATCAGCACAGATACGCAGTATTTT.

This chain joins TRBV6-5 and TRBJ2-1; 11 bases agree with TRBD2. Germline-derived CDR1 and CDR2 are MNHEY and SVGAGI. Unmatched junction bases numbered 7, after V lost 5 bases and J lost 7 bases. The CDR3 totals 15 residues. The CDR3 DNA reads TGTGCCAGCAGTGCCCCGGGACTAGCGGCTAATGAGCAGTTCTTC. Protein: CASSAPGLAANEQFF.